Ten or more counts support the clone carrying this T cell receptor beta chain. TCRdb reprocessed the PCR reads via MiXCR and lists one record per CDR3 protein. Of more than 25,000 distinct CDR3 sequences in the sample, approximately 53% are singletons; the top ten hold over 35%. The sample is drawn from a study of CD4 and CD8 cells across lung adenocarcinoma regions. Donors had localized lung adenocarcinoma, a non-small cell lung cancer. Trimming removed 3 bases at V and 0 bases at J, with 8 bases between. Germline CDR1 reads MNHNS; CDR2 reads SASEGT. This CDR3 has 14 amino acids. The TCR comes from a male donor with lung adenocarcinoma. The CD4 and CD8 labels of this study may be unreliable. The sequencing input was CD8+ T cells from the center of a lung tumor. The chain has TRBV6-1 and TRBJ1-1; D is ambiguous. CDR3 region: CASSDNRLNTEAFF. The CDR3 region has the DNA TGTGCCAGCAGTGACAACCGGTTGAACACTGAAGCTTTCTTT.